Following are 32 T cell receptor beta chains from one sample sequenced in a study of read filtering for tumor transcriptome and immune sequencing. From around 440 ng of RNA, a library with molecular barcoded alpha/delta and beta/gamma adaptors was made. TCRdb reprocessed the reads via MiXCR and lists one record per CDR3 protein. The sample lists tens of thousands of distinct CDR3 sequences, roughly 13% occurring once. The sequenced material came from a population of CD138-negative cells sorted from bone marrow. These TCRs come from a donor at least 40 years old with multiple myeloma.

Of note for this clonotype: With a far larger clone one base away, a read error is the likely cause. The chain recombines TRBV6-2 or TRBV6-3 with TRBJ1-6, with a weak D call TRBD1 (5 bases). The better agreement between TRBJ1-1 and the DNA end casts doubt on the J call. CDR1 and CDR2 from the germline V gene are MNHEY and SVGEGT. The CDR3 sequence is 13 residues long. The CDR3 nucleotides are TGTGTCAGCAGTTACGGGCAGGACATTGAAGCTTTCTTT. Amino acid sequence: CVSSYGQDIEAFF.

This clonotype came up many times. The V gene is TRBV10-3, the J gene TRBJ2-1, with D possibly TRBD2 on 5 matching bases. V lost 2 bases, J lost 5 bases, and 10 bases lay in between. Per germline, CDR1 ENHRY and CDR2 SYGVKD. The CDR3 totals 14 residues. The CDR3 protein is CAISESGYNNEQFF. The CDR3 bases are TGTGCCATCAGTGAGAGCGGATATAACAATGAGCAGTTCTTC.

This clonotype appeared many times. V is TRBV11-2 and J is TRBJ2-1, with D possibly matching TRBD1 (7 bases). This CDR3 is 15 amino acids long. From germline, CDR1 is SGHAT and CDR2 FQNNGV. Trimming removed 7 bases at V and 4 bases at J, with 17 bases between. The CDR3 DNA is TGTGCCAGCACCTTGCTGCGGGGACAGTACAATGAGCAGTTCTTC. Translating it yields CASTLLRGQYNEQFF.

This clonotype was counted at least ten times. The genes are TRBV7-9 and TRBJ2-2; no clear D. The CDR3 has 14 residues. Germline V CDR1 and CDR2: SEHNR, FQNEAQ (reference sequence). With 5 bases removed from V and 3 bases from J, the gap between germline ends came to 10 bases. The CDR3 region is CASSLYLDTGELFF. In DNA form, the CDR3 reads TGTGCCAGCAGCCTATATTTAGACACCGGGGAGCTGTTTTTT.

This clonotype was seen repeatedly, ten times or more. This chain joins TRBV12-3 or TRBV12-4 and TRBJ1-1; maybe TRBD1 (6 bases). The CDR3 consists of 12 residues. Trimming pared 6 bases from V and 6 bases from J, leaving 11 bases between. CDR3 sequence (DNA): TGTGCCAGCAGCAAAGAGGGGGCTGAAGCTTTCTTT. This codes for CASSKEGAEAFF.

This clonotype was seen at least ten times. The rearrangement links TRBV5-4 to TRBJ2-1; D unresolved. V lost 4 bases to trimming and J lost 4 bases, with 9 bases between them. The CDR3 has 13 amino acids. From germline, CDR1 is SGHNT and CDR2 YYREEE (reference sequence). CDR3 protein: CASSQGIYNEQFF. CDR3 nucleotides: TGTGCCAGCAGCCAAGGGATTTACAATGAGCAGTTCTTC.

This clonotype was counted at least ten times. The V and J genes are TRBV6-2 or TRBV6-3 and TRBJ2-7; 13 bases map to TRBD2. The CDR3 length is 14 residues. The germline gives CDR1 MNHEY, CDR2 SVGEGT. J lost 3 bases, V lost 5 bases, and 1 base had no gene match. CDR3 amino acids: CASSRTSGSYEQYF. In nucleotides, the CDR3 is TGTGCCAGCAGTCGGACTAGCGGGAGCTACGAGCAGTACTTC.

The table lists this clonotype with many counts. V usage is TRBV7-9 and J usage is TRBJ2-2; no definite D call. There are 13 residues in the CDR3. Germline V gene sequence: CDR1 SEHNR, CDR2 FQNEAQ (reference sequence). The V end lost 5 bases, the J end lost 4 bases, and 8 bases lay between the germline ends. The CDR3 is CASSRVATGELFF. CDR3 DNA sequence: TGTGCCAGCAGCAGGGTAGCCACCGGGGAGCTGTTTTTT.

In regard to this clonotype: A read error may account for a junction end that differs from germline. The rearrangement uses TRBV7-9 and TRBJ2-1; 10 bases fit TRBD2. Germline V gene lookup returns CDR1 SEHNR and CDR2 FQNEAQ (reference sequence). There are 16 residues in the CDR3. The CDR3 protein is CASSSIPSASGRSKSF. Here the CDR3 DNA reads TGTGCCAGCAGCTCCATCCCGTCCGCTAGCGGGAGATCAAAGTCCTTC.

This rearrangement joins TRBV6-6 to TRBJ2-5; the D is unclear. The germline CDR1 and CDR2 sequences are MNHNY and SVGAGI (reference sequence). Trimming pared 2 bases from V and 2 bases from J, leaving 12 bases between. The CDR3 contains 15 residues. DNA for the CDR3: TGTGCCAGCAGTTACAGAAGGACGAGTCAAGAGACCCAGTACTTC. Amino acid sequence: CASSYRRTSQETQYF.

This sequence joins TRBV9 and TRBJ2-6; no clear D gene. Between the trimmed V and J ends, which lost 0 bases and 0 bases, there was a span of 4 bases. The CDR3 length is 15 residues. CDR1 is SGDLS and CDR2 is YYNGEE in the germline V gene. CDR3 nucleotide sequence: TGTGCCAGCAGCGTAGTAAGCTCTGGGGCCAACGTCCTGACTTTC. Residues: CASSVVSSGANVLTF.

Many counts were recorded for this clonotype. V gene TRBV7-9 combines with J gene TRBJ2-3; TRBD1 aligns across 10 bases. This CDR3 comprises 15 residues. With 5 bases clipped from V and 3 bases from J, the junction kept 5 bases outside the gene matches. Per the germline V gene, CDR1 is SEHNR and CDR2 is FQNEAQ (reference sequence). The CDR3 here is CASSTGTGVTDTQYF. In nucleotides, the CDR3 is TGTGCCAGCAGCACCGGGACAGGGGTGACAGATACGCAGTATTTT. The full variable domain, with the rest looked up from reference TRBV7-9 and TRBJ2-3, is DTGVSQNPRHKITKRGQNVTFRCDPISEHNRLYWYRQTLGQGPEFLTYFQNEAQLEKSRLLSDRFSAERPKGSFSTLEIQRTEQGDSAMYLCASSTGTGVTDTQYFGPGTRLTVL.

This clonotype was recorded many times. The J gene is TRBJ2-1, the V gene TRBV4-3; 8 nucleotides agree with TRBD2. Germline CDR1 and CDR2: LGHNA and YSLEER. The CDR3 has 15 residues. The V gene end was trimmed by 3 bases and the J gene end by 6 bases; junction bases not matched to a gene: 7. The CDR3, as DNA: TGCGCCAGCAGCCAGCTCGGCGGGAGGTCCAATGAGCAGTTCTTC. Translated: CASSQLGGRSNEQFF.

This clonotype was recorded at least ten times. The V call is TRBV20-1, the J call TRBJ1-5; the D gene is possibly TRBD1 (5 bases). CDR1 and CDR2 from the germline V gene are DFQATT and SNEGSKA (reference sequence). V was cut by 3 bases and J by 7 bases, with 13 bases left in between. This CDR3 region has 13 residues. The CDR3 DNA is TGCAGTGCTAGTGTGTCGGGGCAACAGCCCCAGCATTTT. Its translation is CSASVSGQQPQHF.

There are a few counts of this clonotype. This rearrangement joins TRBV9 to TRBJ2-2; D possibly corresponds to TRBD1 (6 bases). The length of the CDR3 is 14 residues. V shed 4 bases and J shed 4 bases, with 11 bases lying between them. Germline V CDR1 and CDR2: SGDLS, YYNGEE. The CDR3, as DNA: TGTGCCAGCAGCACAGGGACACTCACCGGGGAGCTGTTTTTT. Protein sequence: CASSTGTLTGELFF.

This clonotype was seen many times. Written as DNA, the CDR3 is TGCAGCGCTCTGGGACAGGGGGCGAGGGAGCAGTACTTC. Translation: CSALGQGAREQYF. V usage is TRBV29-1 and J usage is TRBJ2-7; 12 nucleotides match TRBD1. The germline gives CDR1 SQVTM, CDR2 ANQGSEA. V dropped 7 bases and J dropped 7; count of bases not matched to a gene: 8. The CDR3 runs to 13 residues.

This clonotype was counted at least ten times. The rearrangement links TRBV7-6 to TRBJ2-7; the match to TRBD1 covers 9 bases. V dropped 2 bases and J dropped 6; count of bases not matched to a gene: 8. CDR1 SGHVS and CDR2 FNYEAQ come from the germline V gene. The CDR3 totals 15 residues. CDR3 sequence: CASSLQGQGYGEQYF. The CDR3 DNA reads as TGTGCCAGCAGCTTACAAGGACAGGGGTATGGCGAGCAGTACTTC.

The sample holds many counts of this clonotype. The rearrangement uses TRBV5-1 and TRBJ2-7, with TRBD2 identical over 9 bases. CDR3 length equals 15 residues. Germline values: CDR1 SGHRS, CDR2 YFSETQ. Trimming cost V 2 bases and J 1 base; bases outside gene matches: 4. The CDR3 sequence is CASSFLAGVSYEQYF. DNA of the CDR3: TGCGCCAGCAGCTTCTTAGCGGGGGTATCCTACGAGCAGTACTTC.

V gene TRBV5-1 combines with J gene TRBJ2-2, with D unclear. V was shortened by 4 bases and J by 5 bases, with 6 bases between the two germline ends. CDR3 size: 12 residues. Germline CDR1 reads SGHRS; CDR2 reads YFSETQ. CDR3 coding DNA: TGCGCCAGCAGCCATAGTACCGGGGAGCTGTTTTTT. Amino acid sequence: CASSHSTGELFF.

In its sample, this clonotype was seen many times. J is TRBJ2-3 and V is TRBV7-2; 9 nucleotides line up with TRBD2. The V and J ends lost 2 bases and 4 bases, in that order; junction bases with no gene match: 4. The germline V gene encodes CDR1 SGHTA and CDR2 FQGNSA. CDR3 length: 15 residues. The CDR3 spells CASSLTAGGPDTQYF. The CDR3 nucleotides read TGTGCCAGCAGCTTAACAGCGGGAGGCCCAGATACGCAGTATTTT.

This clonotype was observed at least ten times. The J gene is TRBJ1-1, the V gene TRBV6-1; TRBD1 agrees at 10 bases. The J segment lost 5 bases and the V segment lost 7 bases, leaving 7 bases of the junction unmatched. Germline V gene lookup returns CDR1 MNHNS and CDR2 SASEGT. The CDR3 extends over 14 amino acids. The CDR3 DNA reads TGTGCCAGCACCGAACGGACAGGGGGGACTGAAGCTTTCTTT. This encodes CASTERTGGTEAFF.

This clonotype has a count of ten or more. The V and J genes are TRBV28 and TRBJ2-6, with TRBD1 as a possible D gene (6 bases). Trimming left V 2 bases short and J 2 bases short, with 13 bases between. Germline CDR1 and CDR2: MDHEN and SYDVKM. This CDR3 is 17 amino acids long. The CDR3 loop is CASSLGTSPTGANVLTF. As DNA, the CDR3 is TGTGCCAGCAGTTTAGGGACATCGCCGACTGGGGCCAACGTCCTGACTTTC.

This clonotype was observed many times. The V and J genes are TRBV7-9 and TRBJ2-5, with a possible D match to TRBD1 (5 bases). Germline V gives CDR1 SEHNR, CDR2 FQNEAQ (reference sequence). Trimming cost V 4 bases and J 2 bases, with 17 bases left between them. The CDR3 consists of 16 residues. The chain's CDR3 is CASSSSVWGTQETQYF. In DNA, the CDR3 is TGTGCCAGCAGCTCGTCCGTTTGGGGCACACAAGAGACCCAGTACTTC.

By share of the sample, this clonotype is medium-sized. This sequence joins TRBV24-1 and TRBJ2-1; 8 bases map to TRBD1. CDR3 length: 15 residues. Germline values: CDR1 KGHDR, CDR2 SFDVKD. Trimming removed 4 bases from V and 2 bases from J; junction bases left unmatched: 3. The CDR3 sequence: CATSEQTGAYNEQFF. CDR3 DNA sequence: TGTGCCACCAGTGAGCAGACAGGGGCCTACAATGAGCAGTTCTTC.

With respect to this clonotype: Compared with germline, one end of the junction differs, possibly owing to a read error. The chain uses TRBV7-9 and TRBJ1-4, with TRBD1 identical over 7 bases. The CDR3 length is 15 residues. Germline-derived CDR1 and CDR2 are SEHNR and FQNEAQ (reference sequence). The CDR3 DNA sequence: TGCGCCAGCAGCTCCTACAGGACAGGAGACGAAAGACTGTTTTTT. Encoded protein: CASSSYRTGDERLFF.

This clonotype was recorded many times. This chain connects TRBV7-9 to TRBJ2-1, with D unresolved. Trimming removed 1 base from V and 5 bases from J, with 12 bases in between. The germline gives CDR1 SEHNR, CDR2 FQNEAQ (reference sequence). There are 15 residues in the CDR3. CDR3 nucleotides: TGTGCCAGCAGCTTAGAACTGAGGTGGCACAATGAGCAGTTCTTC. Its protein is CASSLELRWHNEQFF.

The table lists this clonotype with many counts. CDR3 sequence reads: CASSLVGGAHQWPQHF. The CDR3, as DNA: TGTGCCAGCAGCCTAGTAGGGGGGGCCCATCAATGGCCCCAGCATTTT. This sequence joins TRBV28 and TRBJ1-5; TRBD1 might be the D (6 bases). V lost 6 bases and J lost 9, with 24 bases in between. Germline CDR1 is MDHEN and CDR2 is SYDVKM. This CDR3 comprises 16 residues.

This clonotype was detected ten times or more. The junction departs from germline at one end; a sequencing error may be responsible. The chain recombines TRBV7-7 with TRBJ2-5; D is ambiguous. The CDR3 sequence is 14 residues long. Germline lookup yields CDR1 SSHAT and CDR2 FNYEAQ (reference sequence). CDR3 amino acids: CASSHDLRSKTQYF. CDR3 DNA: TGTGCTAGCAGCCACGACTTACGCTCCAAGACCCAGTACTTC.

This clonotype came up many times. The V call is TRBV20-1, the J call TRBJ2-6; 10 bases fit TRBD1. The length of the CDR3 is 16 residues. V was clipped by 1 base and J by 4 bases; unmatched bases: 4. Germline V lookup: CDR1 DFQATT, CDR2 SNEGSKA (reference sequence). The CDR3 DNA reads TGCAGTGCTAGAGGACAGGGGGCATCGGGGGCCAACGTCCTGACTTTC. Encoded protein: CSARGQGASGANVLTF.

This clonotype was detected ten times or more. This chain connects TRBV19 to TRBJ2-1, with 12 bases lining up with TRBD2. The CDR3 consists of 14 residues. The V segment lost 10 bases and the J segment 5 bases; nucleotides outside the gene matches: 6. Germline V gene data show CDR1 as LNHDA and CDR2 as SQIVND (reference sequence). CDR3 bases: TGTGCCACCCGAGGACTAGCGGGAAACAATGAGCAGTTCTTC. Translated: CATRGLAGNNEQFF.

This clonotype was recorded at least ten times. The chain uses TRBV6-1 and TRBJ1-5, with D perhaps matching TRBD1 (6 bases). This CDR3 is 14 amino acids long. Trimming took 9 bases from V and 5 from J, leaving 17 bases between them. Germline V lookup: CDR1 MNHNS, CDR2 SASEGT. The DNA for the CDR3 is TGTGCCAGGCGCCGAGGGGGAGAGGATCAGCCCCAGCATTTT. Amino acids: CARRRGGEDQPQHF.

This clonotype was counted at least ten times. CDR3 in amino acids: CASSRVAGEGDTQYF. In DNA, the CDR3 is TGTGCCAGCAGCCGTGTAGCGGGAGAGGGAGATACGCAGTATTTT. The V call is TRBV4-2, the J call TRBJ2-3; 9 bases line up with TRBD2. V lost 4 bases and J lost 5; bases outside the gene matches: 7. Germline V gives CDR1 LGHNA, CDR2 YNFKEQ. This CDR3 spans 15 amino acids.